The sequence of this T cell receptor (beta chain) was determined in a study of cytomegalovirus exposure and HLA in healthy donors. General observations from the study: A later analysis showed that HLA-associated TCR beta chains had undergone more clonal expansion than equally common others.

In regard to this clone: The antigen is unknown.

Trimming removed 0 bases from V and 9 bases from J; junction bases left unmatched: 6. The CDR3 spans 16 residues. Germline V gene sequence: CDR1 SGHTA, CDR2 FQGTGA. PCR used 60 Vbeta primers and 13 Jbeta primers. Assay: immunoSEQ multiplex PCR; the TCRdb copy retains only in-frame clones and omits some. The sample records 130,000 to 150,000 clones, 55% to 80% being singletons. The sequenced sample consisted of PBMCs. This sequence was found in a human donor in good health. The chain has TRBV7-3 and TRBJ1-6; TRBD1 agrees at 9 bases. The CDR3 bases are TGTGCCAGCAGCTTAACGCGGACAGGGGACGGTTCACCCCTCCACTTT. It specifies CASSLTRTGDGSPLHF.